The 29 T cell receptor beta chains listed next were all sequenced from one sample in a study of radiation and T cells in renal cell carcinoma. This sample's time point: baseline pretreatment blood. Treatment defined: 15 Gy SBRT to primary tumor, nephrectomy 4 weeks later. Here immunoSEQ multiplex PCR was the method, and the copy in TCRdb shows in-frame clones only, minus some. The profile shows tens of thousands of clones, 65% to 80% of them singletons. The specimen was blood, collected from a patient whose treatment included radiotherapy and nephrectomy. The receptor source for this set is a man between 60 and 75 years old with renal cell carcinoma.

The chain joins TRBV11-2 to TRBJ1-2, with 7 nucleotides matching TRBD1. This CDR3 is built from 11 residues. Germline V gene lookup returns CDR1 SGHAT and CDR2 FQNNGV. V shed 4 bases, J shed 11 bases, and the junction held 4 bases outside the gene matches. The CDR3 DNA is TGTGCCAGCAGCTCGGGGACAGATTACACCTTC. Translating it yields CASSSGTDYTF.

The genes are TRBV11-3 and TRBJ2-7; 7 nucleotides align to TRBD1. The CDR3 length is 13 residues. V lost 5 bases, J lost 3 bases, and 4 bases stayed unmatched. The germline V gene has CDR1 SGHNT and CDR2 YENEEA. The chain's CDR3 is CASSRDSYYEQYF. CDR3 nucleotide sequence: TGTGCCAGCAGCCGGGACAGTTACTACGAGCAGTACTTC.

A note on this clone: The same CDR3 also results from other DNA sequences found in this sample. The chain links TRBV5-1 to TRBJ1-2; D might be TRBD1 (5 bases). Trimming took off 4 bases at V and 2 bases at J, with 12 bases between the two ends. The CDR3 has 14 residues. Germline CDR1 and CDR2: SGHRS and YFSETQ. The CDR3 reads CASSPRDRNYGYTF. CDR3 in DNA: TGCGCCAGCAGCCCAAGGGACCGAAACTATGGCTACACCTTC. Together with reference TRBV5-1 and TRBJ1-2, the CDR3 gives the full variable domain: KAGVTQTPRYLIKTRGQQVTLSCSPISGHRSVSWYQQTPGQGLQFLFEYFSETQRNKGNFPGRFSGRQFSNSRSEMNVSTLELGDSALYLCASSPRDRNYGYTFGSGTRLTVV.

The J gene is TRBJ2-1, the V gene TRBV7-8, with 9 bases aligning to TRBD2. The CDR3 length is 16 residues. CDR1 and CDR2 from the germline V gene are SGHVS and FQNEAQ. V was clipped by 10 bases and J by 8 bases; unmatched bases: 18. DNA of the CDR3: TGTGCCACCAACTTGCAGAGCGGGAGGACCGGGGATGAGCAGTTCTTC. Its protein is CATNLQSGRTGDEQFF.

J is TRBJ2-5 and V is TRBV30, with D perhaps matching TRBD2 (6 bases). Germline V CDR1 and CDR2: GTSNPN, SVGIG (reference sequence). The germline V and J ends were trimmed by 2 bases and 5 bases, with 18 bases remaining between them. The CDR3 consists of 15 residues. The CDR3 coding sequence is TGTGCCTGGAGTAACGATGGGGGACGGGGGGAGACCCAGTACTTC. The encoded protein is CAWSNDGGRGETQYF. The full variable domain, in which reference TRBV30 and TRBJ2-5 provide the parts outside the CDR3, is SQTIHQWPATLVQPVGSPLSLECTVEGTSNPNLYWYRQAAGRGLQLLFYSVGIGQISSEVPQNLSASRPQDRQFILSSKKLLLSDSGFYLCAWSNDGGRGETQYFGPGTRLLVL.

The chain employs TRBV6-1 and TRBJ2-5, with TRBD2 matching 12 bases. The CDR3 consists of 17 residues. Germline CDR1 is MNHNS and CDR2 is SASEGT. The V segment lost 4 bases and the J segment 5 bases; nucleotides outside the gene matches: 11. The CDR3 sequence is CASSGGLAGPGGETQYF. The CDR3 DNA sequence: TGTGCCAGCAGTGGGGGACTAGCGGGCCCCGGGGGGGAGACCCAGTACTTC.

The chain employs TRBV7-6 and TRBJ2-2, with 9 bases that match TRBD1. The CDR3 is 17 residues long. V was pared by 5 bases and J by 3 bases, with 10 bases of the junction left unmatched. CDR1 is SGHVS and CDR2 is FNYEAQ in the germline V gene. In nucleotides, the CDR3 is TGTGCCAGCAGCCCCAGCCTACAGGGGGCCTACACCGGGGAGCTGTTTTTT. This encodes CASSPSLQGAYTGELFF. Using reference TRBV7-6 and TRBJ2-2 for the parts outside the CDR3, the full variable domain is GAGVSQSPRYKVTKRGQDVALRCDPISGHVSLYWYRQALGQGPEFLTYFNYEAQQDKSGLPNDRFSAERPEGSISTLTIQRTEQRDSAMYRCASSPSLQGAYTGELFFGEGSRLTVL.

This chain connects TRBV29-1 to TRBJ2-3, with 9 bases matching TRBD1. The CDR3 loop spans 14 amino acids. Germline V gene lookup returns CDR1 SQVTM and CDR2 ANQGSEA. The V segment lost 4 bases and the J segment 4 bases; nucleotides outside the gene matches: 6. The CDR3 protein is CSVVTGQGADTQYF. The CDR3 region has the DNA TGCAGCGTTGTGACGGGACAGGGTGCAGATACGCAGTATTTT.

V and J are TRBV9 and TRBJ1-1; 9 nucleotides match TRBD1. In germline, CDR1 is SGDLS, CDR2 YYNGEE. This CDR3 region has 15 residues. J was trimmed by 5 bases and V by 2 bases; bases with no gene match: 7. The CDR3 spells CASSVEGQGRTEAFF. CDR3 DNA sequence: TGTGCCAGCAGCGTCGAAGGACAGGGGAGGACTGAAGCTTTCTTT.

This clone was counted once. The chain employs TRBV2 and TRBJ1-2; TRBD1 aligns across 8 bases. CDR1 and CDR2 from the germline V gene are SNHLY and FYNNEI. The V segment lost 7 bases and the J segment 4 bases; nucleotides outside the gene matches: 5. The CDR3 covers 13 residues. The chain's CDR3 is CASTAGQVYGYTF. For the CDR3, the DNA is TGTGCCAGCACCGCGGGACAGGTCTATGGCTACACCTTC.

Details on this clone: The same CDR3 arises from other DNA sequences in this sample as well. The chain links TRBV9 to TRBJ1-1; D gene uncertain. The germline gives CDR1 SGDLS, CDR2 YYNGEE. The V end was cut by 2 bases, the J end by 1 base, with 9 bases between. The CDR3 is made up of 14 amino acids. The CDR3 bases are TGTGCCAGCAGCGTGGTAAGGGAGAACACTGAAGCTTTCTTT. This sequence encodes CASSVVRENTEAFF.

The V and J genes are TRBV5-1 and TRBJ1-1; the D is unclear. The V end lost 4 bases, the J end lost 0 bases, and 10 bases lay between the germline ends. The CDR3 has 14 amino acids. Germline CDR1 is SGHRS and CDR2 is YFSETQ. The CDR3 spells CASSPALVNTEAFF. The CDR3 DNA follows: TGCGCCAGCAGCCCGGCGCTAGTGAACACTGAAGCTTTCTTT.

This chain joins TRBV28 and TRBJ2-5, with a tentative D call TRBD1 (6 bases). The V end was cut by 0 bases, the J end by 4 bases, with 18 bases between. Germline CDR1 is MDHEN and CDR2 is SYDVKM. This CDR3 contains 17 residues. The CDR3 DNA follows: TGTGCCAGCAGTTTATGGACCGGACAGCCTCTACGAGAGACCCAGTACTTC. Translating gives CASSLWTGQPLRETQYF.

The CDR3 sequence: CASSPTGGRNEQYF. As DNA, the CDR3 is TGCGCCAGCAGCCCTACAGGGGGTCGGAACGAGCAGTACTTC. The V gene is TRBV4-3, the J gene TRBJ2-7, with TRBD1 identical over 8 bases. The germline V gene encodes CDR1 LGHNA and CDR2 YSLEER. This CDR3 contains 14 residues. J was trimmed by 5 bases and V by 4 bases; bases with no gene match: 7.

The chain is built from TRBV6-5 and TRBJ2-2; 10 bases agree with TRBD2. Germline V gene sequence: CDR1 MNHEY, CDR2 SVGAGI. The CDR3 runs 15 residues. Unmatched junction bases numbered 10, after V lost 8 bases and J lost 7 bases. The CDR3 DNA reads TGTGCCAGCGCCCGGCTAGCGGGAGTAGTCGGGGAGCTGTTTTTT. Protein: CASARLAGVVGELFF.

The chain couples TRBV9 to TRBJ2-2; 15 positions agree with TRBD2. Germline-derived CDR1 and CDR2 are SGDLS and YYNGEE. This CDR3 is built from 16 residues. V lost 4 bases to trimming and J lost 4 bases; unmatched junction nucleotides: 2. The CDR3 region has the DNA TGTGCCAGCAGCCCGGGACTAGCGGGGGGCACCGGGGAGCTGTTTTTT. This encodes CASSPGLAGGTGELFF.

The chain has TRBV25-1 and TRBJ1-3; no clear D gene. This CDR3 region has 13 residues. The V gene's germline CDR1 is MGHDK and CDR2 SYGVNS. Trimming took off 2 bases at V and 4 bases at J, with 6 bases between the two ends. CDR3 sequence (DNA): TGTGCCAGCAGTGAAGCGGGGGGAAACACCATATATTTT. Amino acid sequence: CASSEAGGNTIYF.

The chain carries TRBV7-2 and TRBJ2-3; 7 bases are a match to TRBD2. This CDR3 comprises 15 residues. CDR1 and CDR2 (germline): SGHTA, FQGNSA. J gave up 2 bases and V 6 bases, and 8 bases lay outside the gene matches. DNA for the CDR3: TGTGCCAGCAGTTTTGGACTAGGGAACACAGATACGCAGTATTTT. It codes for CASSFGLGNTDTQYF.

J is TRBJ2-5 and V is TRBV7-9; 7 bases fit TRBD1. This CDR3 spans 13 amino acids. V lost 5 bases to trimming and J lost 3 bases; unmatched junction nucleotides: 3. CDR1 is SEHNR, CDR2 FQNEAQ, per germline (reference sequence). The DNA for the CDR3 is TGTGCCAGCAGCCTGACAGGGAAAGAGACCCAGTACTTC. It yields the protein CASSLTGKETQYF.

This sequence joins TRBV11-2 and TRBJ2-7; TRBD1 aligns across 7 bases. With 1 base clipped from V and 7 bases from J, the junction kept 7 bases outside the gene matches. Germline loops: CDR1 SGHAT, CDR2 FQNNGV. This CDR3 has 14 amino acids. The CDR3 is CASSLVTGALEQYF. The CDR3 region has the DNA TGTGCCAGCAGCTTAGTTACAGGGGCCCTGGAGCAGTACTTC.

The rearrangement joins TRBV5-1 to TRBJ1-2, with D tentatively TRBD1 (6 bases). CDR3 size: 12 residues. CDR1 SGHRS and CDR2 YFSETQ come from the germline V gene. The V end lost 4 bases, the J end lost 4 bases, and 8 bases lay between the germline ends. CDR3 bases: TGCGCCAGCAGCGAGGGGGGCTATGGCTACACCTTC. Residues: CASSEGGYGYTF.

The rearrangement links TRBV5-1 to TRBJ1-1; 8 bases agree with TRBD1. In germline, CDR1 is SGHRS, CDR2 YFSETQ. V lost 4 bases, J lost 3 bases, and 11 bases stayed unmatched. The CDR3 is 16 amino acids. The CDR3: CASSLGQGSGYTEAFF. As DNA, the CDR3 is TGCGCCAGCAGCCTAGGACAGGGATCGGGGTACACTGAAGCTTTCTTT.

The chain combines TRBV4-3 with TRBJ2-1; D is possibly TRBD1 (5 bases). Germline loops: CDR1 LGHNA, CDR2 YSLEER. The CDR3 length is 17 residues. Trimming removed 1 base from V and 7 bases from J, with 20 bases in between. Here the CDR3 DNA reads TGCGCCAGCAGCCAAGGATGGACACTTCGGGCTGGGAATGAGCAGTTCTTC. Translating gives CASSQGWTLRAGNEQFF.

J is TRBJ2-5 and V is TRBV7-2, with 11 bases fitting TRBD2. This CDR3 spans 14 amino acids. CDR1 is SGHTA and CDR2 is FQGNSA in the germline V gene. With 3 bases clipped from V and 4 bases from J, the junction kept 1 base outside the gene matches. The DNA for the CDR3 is TGTGCCAGCAGCTTCACTAGCGGGGGAGAGACCCAGTACTTC. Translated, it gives CASSFTSGGETQYF.

The CDR3 spells CASSRFRDRDGYTF. CDR3 sequence (DNA): TGTGCCAGCAGCCGATTCCGGGACAGGGATGGCTACACCTTC. V gene TRBV11-2 combines with J gene TRBJ1-2, with 9 bases lining up with TRBD1. The germline V gene has CDR1 SGHAT and CDR2 FQNNGV. The CDR3 has 14 amino acids. J was trimmed by 6 bases and V by 5 bases; bases with no gene match: 7.

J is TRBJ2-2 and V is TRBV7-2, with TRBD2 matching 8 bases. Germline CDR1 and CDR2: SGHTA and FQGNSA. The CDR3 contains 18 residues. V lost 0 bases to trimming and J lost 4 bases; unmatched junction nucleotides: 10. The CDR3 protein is CASSLALGAGGSTGELFF. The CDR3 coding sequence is TGTGCCAGCAGCTTAGCGCTTGGTGCGGGGGGATCCACCGGGGAGCTGTTTTTT.

CDR3 in amino acids: CASSGDRGRGETQYF. The DNA for the CDR3 is TGTGCCAGCAGCGGGGACAGGGGACGGGGAGAGACCCAGTACTTC. The gene calls are TRBV9 and TRBJ2-5; 10 positions match TRBD1. The CDR3 contains 15 residues. Trimming removed 3 bases from V and 4 bases from J; junction bases left unmatched: 6. Germline V gene lookup returns CDR1 SGDLS and CDR2 YYNGEE.

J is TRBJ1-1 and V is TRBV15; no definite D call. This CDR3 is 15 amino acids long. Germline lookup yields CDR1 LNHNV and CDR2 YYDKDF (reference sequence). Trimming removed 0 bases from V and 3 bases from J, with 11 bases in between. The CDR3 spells CATSRDPTAYTEAFF. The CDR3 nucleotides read TGTGCCACCAGCAGAGATCCCACAGCGTACACTGAAGCTTTCTTT.

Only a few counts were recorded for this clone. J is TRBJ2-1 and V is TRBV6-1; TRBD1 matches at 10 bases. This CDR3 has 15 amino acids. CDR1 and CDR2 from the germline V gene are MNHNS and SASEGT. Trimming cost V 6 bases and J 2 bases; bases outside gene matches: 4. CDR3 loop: CASRGDRGAYNEQFF. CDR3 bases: TGTGCCAGCAGAGGGGACAGGGGAGCCTACAATGAGCAGTTCTTC.